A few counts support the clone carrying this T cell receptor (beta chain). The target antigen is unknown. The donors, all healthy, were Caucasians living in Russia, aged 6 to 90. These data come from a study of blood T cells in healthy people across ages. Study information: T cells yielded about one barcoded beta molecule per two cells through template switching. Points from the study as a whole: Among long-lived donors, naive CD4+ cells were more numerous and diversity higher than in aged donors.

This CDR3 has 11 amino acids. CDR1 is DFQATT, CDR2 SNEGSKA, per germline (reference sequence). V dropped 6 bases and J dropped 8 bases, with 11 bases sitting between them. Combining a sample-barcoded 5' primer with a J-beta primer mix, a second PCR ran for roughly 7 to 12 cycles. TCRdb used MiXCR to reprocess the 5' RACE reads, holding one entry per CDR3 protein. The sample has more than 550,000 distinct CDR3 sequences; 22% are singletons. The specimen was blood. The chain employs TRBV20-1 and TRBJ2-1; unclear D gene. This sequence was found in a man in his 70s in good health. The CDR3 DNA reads TGCAGTGCCCTCATGTGGGATGAGCAGTTCTTC. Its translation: CSALMWDEQFF.